This T cell receptor beta chain was sequenced in a study of T cells after yellow fever vaccination. Turning to the study itself: The SMART-Seq v4 Ultra Low Input method served to prepare the low-cell-number fractions. Study observations and caveats: Once the booster was given, most primary-vaccination clones reappeared, at roughly 96% for CD4 and more than 85% for CD8. High-abundance clonotypes from the bulk population could contaminate FACS-sorted repertoires.

CDR1 and CDR2 from the germline V gene are SQVTM and ANQGSEA. The CDR3 extends over 12 amino acids. The V end lost 2 bases, the J end lost 7 bases, and 11 bases lay between the germline ends. Comment on this clonotype: The target antigen is unknown.

A process of 5'RACE template switching, which added a universal primer site and UMIs, was used to make TCR cDNA. TCRdb recomputed calls from the 5' RACE reads with MiXCR, one row per CDR3 protein. Found here are about 240,000 distinct CDR3 sequences, about 7.1% of them singletons; the top ten hold 0.85%. The sample here was CD4+ T cells sorted from PBMCs, taken 15 days after the yellow fever booster vaccination. This receptor was identified in a man aged 25 to 40 who received the YFV17D yellow fever vaccine. V usage is TRBV29-1 and J usage is TRBJ1-2; possibly TRBD1 for D (5 bases). CDR3 loop: CSVERGDSGYTF. The CDR3 DNA follows: TGCAGCGTTGAACGGGGCGACAGTGGCTACACCTTC.